A selection of T cell receptor beta chains follows, all from one sample in a study of blood T cell repertoires in COVID-19. TCRdb's table, derived via immunoSEQ multiplex PCR, lists solely in-frame clones and lacks some. Among some 75,000 clones listed, more than 75% were seen once. Specimen: peripheral blood. Receptors originate from a woman aged 80 or over with active or convalescent COVID-19. CDR3s include the opening cysteine and the closing phenylalanine or tryptophan. The order of the fields is V gene, D gene, clone size, J gene, CDR3 DNA, CDR3 protein. The D gene is left open where the match is weak. The size of a clone is reported for some rows only, either as once, few or many, or as a class for expanded clones.

V: TRBV28; D: NA; size: NA; J: TRBJ2-5; DNA: TGTGCCAGCAGTTTATGGGCAGGGAGGCGGGAGACCCAGTACTTC; CDR3: CASSLWAGRRETQYF
V: TRBV12-3/TRBV12-4; D: NA; size: NA; J: TRBJ2-1; DNA: TGTGCCAGCAACCAGGGTACCTACAATGAGCAGTTCTTC; CDR3: CASNQGTYNEQFF
V: TRBV9; D: NA; size: NA; J: TRBJ2-3; DNA: TGTGCCAGCAGCGTTACCAGGGGATTAACTAGCACAGATACGCAGTATTTT; CDR3: CASSVTRGLTSTDTQYF
V: TRBV5-4; D: NA; size: few; J: TRBJ2-1; DNA: TGTGCCAGCAGCCCTAACTTAGAACGAGTCAATGAGCAGTTCTTC; CDR3: CASSPNLERVNEQFF
V: TRBV19; D: TRBD2; size: NA; J: TRBJ2-1; DNA: TGTGCCACTTCGACTAGCGGCATCTCCTACAATGAGCAGTTCTTC; CDR3: CATSTSGISYNEQFF
V: TRBV29-1; D: NA; size: NA; J: TRBJ2-1; DNA: TGCAGCGTTGTACTCCTGAGGGGGGGCAACAATGAGCAGTTCTTC; CDR3: CSVVLLRGGNNEQFF
V: TRBV18; D: NA; size: NA; J: TRBJ1-5; DNA: TGTGCCAGCTCACCACCAACTCCTAATCAGCCCCAGCATTTT; CDR3: CASSPPTPNQPQHF
V: TRBV19; D: TRBD1; size: once; J: TRBJ1-5; DNA: TGTGCCACCAGGACAGGGGACAATCAGCCCCAGCATTTT; CDR3: CATRTGDNQPQHF
V: TRBV27; D: NA; size: NA; J: TRBJ1-1; DNA: TGTGCCAGCAGTTTATGGGCCAGGGGGAACACTGAAGCTTTCTTT; CDR3: CASSLWARGNTEAFF
V: TRBV3-1/TRBV3-2; D: NA; size: NA; J: TRBJ1-1; DNA: TGTGCCAGCAGCCAAGATCAGCCAGGGATCGCTGAAGCTTTCTTT; CDR3: CASSQDQPGIAEAFF
V: TRBV20-1; D: NA; size: NA; J: TRBJ1-6; DNA: TGCAGTGCTAGTTTGGGGGGGCCTAATTCACCCCTCCACTTT; CDR3: CSASLGGPNSPLHF
V: TRBV6-2/TRBV6-3; D: TRBD1; size: NA; J: TRBJ1-2; DNA: TGTGCCAGCAGTTACATCGGGACAGGGTATGGCTACACCTTC; CDR3: CASSYIGTGYGYTF
V: TRBV2; D: NA; size: NA; J: TRBJ2-2; DNA: TGTGCCAGCAGTGAAAGAACATCGAACACCGGGGAGCTGTTTTTT; CDR3: CASSERTSNTGELFF
V: TRBV6-5; D: NA; size: NA; J: TRBJ1-1; DNA: TGTGCCAGCAGTTCAATACAGGGTCCGGGGAACACTGAAGCTTTCTTT; CDR3: CASSSIQGPGNTEAFF
V: TRBV28; D: NA; size: NA; J: TRBJ1-1; DNA: TGTGCCAGCAGTCGTAACAGGGTTGTGGAAGCTTTCTTT; CDR3: CASSRNRVVEAFF
V: TRBV6-2/TRBV6-3; D: NA; size: NA; J: TRBJ1-2; DNA: TGTGCCAGCAGTTACGGGGGGAGCGGAGTCTATGGCTACACCTTC; CDR3: CASSYGGSGVYGYTF
V: TRBV6-5; D: TRBD2; size: NA; J: TRBJ2-5; DNA: TGTGCCAGCAGCCAAAGGACTAGCGGGCAAGAGACCCAGTACTTC; CDR3: CASSQRTSGQETQYF
V: TRBV4-3; D: NA; size: few; J: TRBJ2-7; DNA: TGCGCCAGCAGCCAGTTTACCGACAGCCTCTACGAGCAGTACTTC; CDR3: CASSQFTDSLYEQYF
V: TRBV2; D: NA; size: once; J: TRBJ1-5; DNA: TGTGCCAGCAGTGAAGCGTGGGCAGAAAGATCGAATCAGCCCCAGCATTTT; CDR3: CASSEAWAERSNQPQHF
V: TRBV6-4; D: TRBD2; size: NA; J: TRBJ2-5; DNA: TGTGCCAGCAGTGCGACTAGCGGGGGGCAAGAGACCCAGTACTTC; CDR3: CASSATSGGQETQYF
V: TRBV12-3/TRBV12-4; D: TRBD1; size: NA; J: TRBJ2-7; DNA: TGTGCCAGCAGCCTGACAGGGTCCTACGAGCAGTACTTC; CDR3: CASSLTGSYEQYF
V: TRBV9; D: TRBD1; size: NA; J: TRBJ2-2; DNA: TGTGCCAGCAGCGCGGACAGGGTCCCCGGGGAGCTGTTTTTT; CDR3: CASSADRVPGELFF
V: TRBV5-6; D: TRBD1; size: NA; J: TRBJ1-2; DNA: TGTGCCAGCAGCTGGGACAGAGGCTACACCTTC; CDR3: CASSWDRGYTF
V: TRBV19; D: NA; size: NA; J: TRBJ1-6; DNA: TGTGCCACTTCCCGGGACCGAGGAGGGAGGCCCCTCCACTTT; CDR3: CATSRDRGGRPLHF
V: TRBV28; D: TRBD2; size: NA; J: TRBJ2-1; DNA: TGTGCCAGCAGTTTATCCCGGACTAGCGGGGGGAATGAGCAGTTCTTC; CDR3: CASSLSRTSGGNEQFF
V: TRBV4-3; D: TRBD1; size: NA; J: TRBJ1-4; DNA: TGCGCCAGCAGCCAAGATGGGACAGTGGAGGGTGGGAAACTGTTTTTT; CDR3: CASSQDGTVEGGKLFF
V: TRBV19; D: TRBD1; size: NA; J: TRBJ1-2; DNA: TGTGCCAGTAAGGATCGAGGGGGCGCGGGTGGCTACACCTTC; CDR3: CASKDRGGAGGYTF